Sequencing of this T cell receptor beta chain was carried out in a study of cytomegalovirus exposure and HLA in healthy donors. This clone came up a few times. Its antigen is unidentified. Overall study findings and caveats: More clonal expansion characterized HLA-associated TCR beta chains than equally common others in a later analysis.

The CDR3 spans 13 residues. Germline assignment: CDR1 MNHEY and CDR2 SVGAGI. V gave up 2 bases and J gave up 6 bases, with 8 bases separating them. This PCR relied on a set of 60 Vbeta primers and 13 Jbeta primers. TCRdb's table, derived via immunoSEQ multiplex PCR, lists solely in-frame clones and lacks some. This sample has about 99,000 clones; approximately 72% occur once, and the top ten carry more than 3%. Sequenced: PBMCs. This clonotype was obtained from a woman aged 50 to 60 in good health and CMV-seronegative. The chain joins TRBV6-5 to TRBJ2-1, with D perhaps TRBD1 (5 bases). The CDR3 DNA follows: TGTGCCAGCAGTTACGGGGCTTTCAATGAGCAGTTCTTC. This codes for CASSYGAFNEQFF.